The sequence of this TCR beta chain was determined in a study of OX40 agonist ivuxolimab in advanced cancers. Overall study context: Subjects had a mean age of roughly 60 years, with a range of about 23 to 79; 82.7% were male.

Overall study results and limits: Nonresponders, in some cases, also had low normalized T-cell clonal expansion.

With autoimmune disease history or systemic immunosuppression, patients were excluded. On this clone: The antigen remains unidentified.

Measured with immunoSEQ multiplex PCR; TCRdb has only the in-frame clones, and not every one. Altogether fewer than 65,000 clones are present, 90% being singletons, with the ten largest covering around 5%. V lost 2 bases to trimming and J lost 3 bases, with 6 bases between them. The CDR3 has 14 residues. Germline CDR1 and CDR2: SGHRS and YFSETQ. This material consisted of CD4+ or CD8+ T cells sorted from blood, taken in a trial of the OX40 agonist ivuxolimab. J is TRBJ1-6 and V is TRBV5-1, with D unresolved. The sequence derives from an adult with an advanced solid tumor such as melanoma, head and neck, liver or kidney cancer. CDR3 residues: CASSLDLYNSPLHF. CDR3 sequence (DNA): TGCGCCAGCAGCTTAGACCTCTATAATTCACCCCTCCACTTT.